The entry below gives a single T cell receptor (beta chain) sequence along with its context. Sequencing used immunoSEQ multiplex PCR; TCRdb keeps in-frame clones, though not all of them. The sample has approximately 250,000 clones, nearly 85% seen once. This specimen belongs to a study of blood T cell repertoires in COVID-19. The J segment lost 6 bases and the V segment lost 6 bases, leaving 5 bases of the junction unmatched. The CDR3 runs to 13 residues. Germline-derived CDR1 and CDR2 are MNHEY and SVGAGI. The chain uses TRBV6-5 and TRBJ2-1; 7 bases map to TRBD1. Specimen: peripheral blood. The sequence was obtained from a human donor in a cohort sampled during active COVID-19. The CDR3 nucleotides read TGTGCCAGCAGGTTGACAGGGTTCAATGAGCAGTTCTTC. As protein: CASRLTGFNEQFF.